These T cell receptor beta chains were read from a single sample in a study of blood T cell repertoires in COVID-19. Clones were sequenced by immunoSEQ multiplex PCR, and TCRdb holds only the in-frame ones, with some missing. The table has about 100,000 clones, more than 85% seen once. Sample: peripheral blood. The receptors originated from a man in his late teens or twenties with acute or convalescent COVID-19. CDR3s include the opening cysteine and the closing phenylalanine or tryptophan. D genes are given only for firm matches. Clone size is not always given. Where it is, it says once, few, many or a class for expanded clones.

clone_size	v_call	d_call	j_call	cdr3_aa	cdr3_nt
.	TRBV5-5	TRBD1	TRBJ1-2	CASTDPYRGKYGYTF	TGTGCCAGCACCGACCCGTACAGGGGAAAATATGGCTACACCTTC
few	TRBV7-9	.	TRBJ2-2	CASSYSTGELFF	TGTGCCAGCAGCTACTCTACCGGGGAGCTGTTTTTT
.	TRBV5-5	TRBD1	TRBJ2-7	CASSSTGGLKPEQYF	TGTGCCAGCAGCTCTACAGGGGGTCTTAAGCCGGAGCAGTACTTC
.	TRBV20-1	.	TRBJ2-1	CSASMPTGPYNEQFF	TGCAGTGCTAGTATGCCAACCGGTCCCTACAATGAGCAGTTCTTC
.	TRBV14	.	TRBJ1-6	CASSQDTGKRSPLHF	TGTGCCAGCAGCCAAGATACAGGGAAGAGGTCACCCCTCCACTTT
.	TRBV24-1	TRBD2	TRBJ2-1	CATSGVGGRIDNEQFF	TGTGCCACCAGTGGTGTCGGCGGGAGGATCGACAATGAGCAGTTCTTC
.	TRBV2	TRBD1	TRBJ1-2	CASRMTGGNYGYTF	TGTGCCAGCAGGATGACAGGGGGCAACTATGGCTACACCTTC
.	TRBV7-9	.	TRBJ2-3	CASSLAGGRNTDTQYF	TGTGCCAGCAGCTTAGCAGGCGGCAGAAACACAGATACGCAGTATTTT
.	TRBV2	TRBD1	TRBJ1-1	CASSPLTGDTEAFF	TGTGCCAGCAGTCCGTTGACAGGGGACACTGAAGCTTTCTTT
.	TRBV27	.	TRBJ1-1	CASSLRQNTEAFF	TGTGCCAGCAGTTTACGACAGAACACTGAAGCTTTCTTT
.	TRBV2	TRBD1	TRBJ1-1	CASSAPTGQNTEAFF	TGTGCCAGCAGCGCCCCGACAGGGCAGAACACTGAAGCTTTCTTT
once	TRBV29-1	.	TRBJ2-2	CSVDLGAVTGELFF	TGCAGCGTCGACCTGGGGGCGGTAACCGGGGAGCTGTTTTTT
.	TRBV7-2	.	TRBJ2-1	CASSLFQGADEQFF	TGTGCCAGCAGCTTATTCCAGGGCGCCGATGAGCAGTTCTTC
.	TRBV6-6	TRBD2	TRBJ2-3	CASSPLGASGGSTDTQYF	TGTGCCAGCAGTCCCCTCGGGGCTAGCGGGGGTAGCACAGATACGCAGTATTTT
.	TRBV24-1	TRBD1	TRBJ1-2	CATSDEKQGVGGYTF	TGTGCCACCAGTGACGAGAAGCAGGGGGTGGGTGGCTACACCTTC
.	TRBV11-2	.	TRBJ1-2	CASNNREANYGYTF	TGTGCCAGCAATAACAGGGAAGCTAACTATGGCTACACCTTC
.	TRBV18	TRBD1	TRBJ1-1	CASSGGQGLYTEAFF	TGTGCCAGCTCCGGCGGACAGGGCCTCTACACTGAAGCTTTCTTT
.	TRBV6-5	TRBD2	TRBJ2-7	CASRAGVSAGQYF	TGTGCCAGCAGGGCGGGAGTCTCAGCCGGGCAGTACTTC
.	TRBV6-5	.	TRBJ1-5	CASSSGIQETPQHF	TGTGCCAGCAGTTCCGGGATCCAGGAGACCCCCCAGCATTTT
.	TRBV30	.	TRBJ2-7	CAWSVQGSGSYEQYF	TGTGCCTGGAGTGTACAGGGCAGTGGGTCCTACGAGCAGTACTTC
once	TRBV12-5	TRBD1	TRBJ1-1	CASGLVRWDRGLNLNTEAFF	TGTGCTAGTGGTTTGGTCCGCTGGGACAGGGGCCTGAACCTGAACACTGAAGCTTTCTTT
.	TRBV19	TRBD1	TRBJ2-4	CASPPRGATGGFEKNIQYF	TGTGCCAGTCCCCCCCGGGGAGCGACAGGGGGCTTTGAAAAAAACATTCAGTACTTC
.	TRBV5-4	TRBD2	TRBJ2-3	CASSLGAGTSRTDTQYF	TGTGCCAGCAGCTTGGGGGCGGGGACTAGCCGGACAGATACGCAGTATTTT
.	TRBV28	.	TRBJ1-2	CASSLGGGYGYTF	TGTGCCAGCAGTTTGGGAGGGGGCTATGGCTACACCTTC
.	TRBV4-2	.	TRBJ1-1	CASSPDRDLNTEAFF	TGTGCCAGCAGCCCAGACCGGGACTTGAACACTGAAGCTTTCTTT
.	TRBV3-1/TRBV3-2	.	TRBJ2-3	CASSPRTSGDTQYF	TGTGCCAGCAGCCCTAGGACTTCCGGAGATACGCAGTATTTT
once	TRBV6-1	TRBD2	TRBJ2-7	CASSEEVAGSYEQYF	TGTGCCAGCAGTGAAGAGGTAGCGGGATCCTACGAGCAGTACTTC
.	TRBV28	TRBD1	TRBJ1-1	CASSSSTGNHTEAFF	TGTGCCAGCAGTTCATCGACAGGGAACCACACTGAAGCTTTCTTT
.	TRBV19	TRBD1	TRBJ2-2	CASTLMGDRGSIGELFF	TGTGCCAGTACCCTCATGGGGGACAGGGGTAGCATCGGGGAGCTGTTTTTT
.	TRBV30	.	TRBJ2-2	CAWSRGTDTGELFF	TGTGCCTGGAGTCGGGGGACGGACACCGGGGAGCTGTTTTTT
.	TRBV6-5	.	TRBJ1-2	CASSYLPGDYGYTF	TGTGCCAGCAGTTACCTTCCGGGGGACTATGGCTACACCTTC
.	TRBV19	TRBD1	TRBJ1-1	CASSDRQGGEAFF	TGTGCCAGTAGCGATCGACAGGGGGGTGAAGCTTTCTTT
.	TRBV21-1	.	TRBJ2-4	CASTYPRGPTRSKNIQYF	TGTGCCAGCACCTACCCACGGGGTCCGACCCGATCGAAAAACATTCAGTACTTC
.	TRBV5-4	.	TRBJ1-6	CASSPPGGTSPLHF	TGTGCCAGCAGCCCCCCGGGGGGGACATCACCCCTCCACTTT
.	TRBV10-2	TRBD1	TRBJ2-7	CASSVRQGEGEQYF	TGCGCCAGCAGTGTCCGACAGGGGGAAGGGGAGCAGTACTTC
.	TRBV19	.	TRBJ2-1	CASSIGLGQNNEQFF	TGTGCCAGTAGTATAGGCCTCGGACAGAACAATGAGCAGTTCTTC
.	TRBV6-5	TRBD1	TRBJ2-7	CASRTGVPYEQYF	TGTGCCAGCAGGACAGGGGTCCCCTACGAGCAGTACTTC
.	TRBV11-2	TRBD1	TRBJ2-3	CASSLGQGVTDTQYF	TGTGCCAGCAGCTTGGGACAGGGCGTTACAGATACGCAGTATTTT
.	TRBV24-1	.	TRBJ1-2	CATSDFNGYTF	TGTGCCACCAGTGATTTCAATGGCTACACCTTC
.	TRBV7-2	TRBD2	TRBJ2-5	CASSPFASGDQETQYF	TGTGCCAGCAGCCCCTTCGCTAGCGGAGACCAAGAGACCCAGTACTTC
.	TRBV18	TRBD1	TRBJ2-7	CASSPGTAPGEQYF	TGTGCCAGCTCACCGGGGACAGCTCCTGGCGAGCAGTACTTC
.	TRBV4-2	TRBD2	TRBJ2-1	CASSPSGLADEQFF	TGTGCCAGCAGCCCTTCCGGACTAGCCGATGAGCAGTTCTTC
.	TRBV18	.	TRBJ2-2	CASSPRTGELFF	TGTGCCAGCTCACCTCGCACCGGGGAGCTGTTTTTT
.	TRBV19	.	TRBJ2-5	CASSIISGGETQYF	TGTGCCAGTAGTATCATCAGCGGAGGAGAGACCCAGTACTTC
.	TRBV9	.	TRBJ1-1	CASSEYRVENTEAFF	TGTGCCAGCAGCGAGTACAGGGTCGAGAACACTGAAGCTTTCTTT
.	TRBV7-9	TRBD2	TRBJ2-7	CASSPGLPRGEQYF	TGTGCCAGCAGCCCGGGACTACCCCGTGGCGAGCAGTACTTC
.	TRBV6-2/TRBV6-3	.	TRBJ2-3	CASSYSSGLGTDTQYF	TGTGCCAGCAGTTACTCGAGTGGGCTTGGCACAGATACGCAGTATTTT